The 4 T cell receptor beta chains listed next were all sequenced from one sample in a study of T-cell memory formation after mild COVID-19. A single record per CDR3 protein comes from TCRdb applying MiXCR to the 5' RACE reads. Of under 300,000 distinct CDR3 sequences in the sample, more than 8% were seen once. The specimen was PBMCs or a T cell subset sorted from them (not recorded which). Receptor source: a young man who had mild COVID-19 (a few samples of this study predate the infection). Cell type and time point are not known.

J is TRBJ2-5 and V is TRBV4-3; TRBD1 matches 7 bases. Germline values: CDR1 LGHNA, CDR2 YSLEER. The J segment lost 5 bases and the V segment lost 0 bases, leaving 6 bases of the junction unmatched. This CDR3 region has 15 residues. CDR3 loop: CASSQERGRRETQYF. CDR3 DNA sequence: TGCGCCAGCAGCCAAGAGAGGGGGCGCAGGGAGACCCAGTACTTC.

This clonotype has more than one count but fewer than ten. This sequence joins TRBV20-1 and TRBJ1-3, with 8 bases identical to TRBD1. CDR3 length equals 14 residues. From germline, CDR1 is DFQATT and CDR2 SNEGSKA (reference sequence). The V gene end was trimmed by 6 bases and the J gene end by 3 bases; junction bases not matched to a gene: 7. The CDR3 bases are TGCAGTGCGATGCAGGGGGCGGTTGGAAACACCATATATTTT. Its translation: CSAMQGAVGNTIYF.

CDR3 residues: CASSYLAGGHQDTQYF. The CDR3 DNA follows: TGTGCCAGCAGTTATTTAGCGGGGGGGCATCAAGATACGCAGTATTTT. The chain joins TRBV6-5 to TRBJ2-3, with 11 bases that match TRBD2. Germline V gene data show CDR1 as MNHEY and CDR2 as SVGAGI. The V gene end was trimmed by 3 bases and the J gene end by 5 bases; junction bases not matched to a gene: 7. The CDR3 is 16 amino acids.

This clonotype has just a few counts. CDR3: CSAPLSGAGYTF. The CDR3 coding sequence is TGCAGTGCGCCCCTCAGCGGGGCAGGCTACACCTTC. This chain links TRBV20-1 with TRBJ1-2, with a possible D match to TRBD1 (5 bases). This CDR3 comprises 12 residues. V lost 6 bases and J lost 8, with 16 bases in between. CDR1 and CDR2 from the germline V gene are DFQATT and SNEGSKA (reference sequence).